The sequence of this TCR beta chain was determined in a study of cytomegalovirus exposure and HLA in healthy donors. Notes on the study in general: In an earlier analysis, in some 500 donors, most V segments appeared productive either ~87% or ~30% of the time.

The PCR used 60 Vbeta and 13 Jbeta primers. TCRdb's table, derived via immunoSEQ multiplex PCR, lists solely in-frame clones and lacks some. Here the sample spans under 200,000 clones, approximately 84% being singletons. Comments on this clone: Antigen unknown.

From germline, CDR1 is SNHLY and CDR2 FYNNEI. This CDR3 contains 17 residues. Trimming stripped 7 bases from V and 4 bases from J, with 25 bases between. V gene TRBV2 combines with J gene TRBJ2-5; possible D gene TRBD2, 5 bases. The sequence came from a boy between 2 and 10 years old in good health and CMV-seronegative. Specimen: PBMCs. The DNA for the CDR3 is TGTGCCAGCACCTCTGAGATTGTCACAGTTGCGGGAGAGACCCAGTACTTC. Its translation: CASTSEIVTVAGETQYF. The full variable domain, rest sourced from reference TRBV2 and TRBJ2-5, is EPEVTQTPSHQVTQMGQEVILRCVPISNHLYFYWYRQILGQKVEFLVSFYNNEISEKSEIFDDQFSVERPDGSNFTLKIRSTKLEDSAMYFCASTSEIVTVAGETQYFGPGTRLLVL.